A selection of T cell receptor beta chains follows, all from one sample in a study of T cells in Graves' hyperthyroidism and ophthalmopathy. One entry per CDR3 protein, called by TCRdb with MiXCR from the multiplex PCR reads. The sample includes approximately 720,000 distinct CDR3 sequences, 18% of them seen just once. The sequenced sample was blood. The source of these receptors is a woman aged 45-59 years with Graves' hyperthyroidism that later progressed to Graves' ophthalmopathy. Both conserved end residues are part of each CDR3. A D gene is named only where the DNA matches it firmly. The size of a clone is reported for some rows only, either as once, few or many, or as a class for expanded clones.

v_gene: TRBV20-1
abundance: .
j_gene: TRBJ2-1
d_gene: .
CDR3nt: TGCAGTGCTAGAGAGGGGGGGGCCTACGAGCAGTTCTTC
CDR3aa: CSAREGGAYEQFF

v_gene: TRBV18
abundance: few
j_gene: TRBJ2-1
d_gene: .
CDR3nt: TGTGCCAGCTCGCGACCAGGGGTCGATGAGCAGTTCTTC
CDR3aa: CASSRPGVDEQFF

v_gene: TRBV27
abundance: few
j_gene: TRBJ1-6
d_gene: TRBD1
CDR3nt: TGTGCCAGCAGTCCACCGGGACAGGGCGAGAATTCACCCCTCCACTTT
CDR3aa: CASSPPGQGENSPLHF

v_gene: TRBV7-6
abundance: once
j_gene: TRBJ2-1
d_gene: .
CDR3nt: TGTGCCAGCAGCTTTCTCTCGGGAAATGGGGCGAATGAGCAGTTCTTC
CDR3aa: CASSFLSGNGANEQFF

v_gene: TRBV12-3/TRBV12-4
abundance: many
j_gene: TRBJ1-2
d_gene: TRBD1
CDR3nt: TGTGCCAGCAGTGGGGACGGGACAGGGACCTTCTATGGCTACACCTTC
CDR3aa: CASSGDGTGTFYGYTF

v_gene: TRBV7-9
abundance: few
j_gene: TRBJ1-2
d_gene: TRBD1
CDR3nt: TGTGCCAGCAGCTCAATCCGGGACAGGGGGTTTCATCACTATGGCTACACCTTC
CDR3aa: CASSSIRDRGFHHYGYTF

v_gene: TRBV27
abundance: .
j_gene: TRBJ1-2
d_gene: .
CDR3nt: TGTGCCAGCAGTTTAGAGGGGACAGGCTACACCTTC
CDR3aa: CASSLEGTGYTF

v_gene: TRBV7-9
abundance: few
j_gene: TRBJ1-2
d_gene: TRBD1
CDR3nt: TGTGCCAGCAGCCCCCATAGCGGGACAGGGAATGGCTACACCTTC
CDR3aa: CASSPHSGTGNGYTF

v_gene: TRBV4-1
abundance: .
j_gene: TRBJ2-7
d_gene: .
CDR3nt: TGCGCCAGCAGCCAAGAAGATAGGGGCGGCTACGAGCAGTACTTC
CDR3aa: CASSQEDRGGYEQYF

v_gene: TRBV6-2/TRBV6-3
abundance: .
j_gene: TRBJ2-7
d_gene: TRBD1
CDR3nt: TGTGCCAGCAGCTCGACAGGGAATCTGTACGAGCAGTACTTC
CDR3aa: CASSSTGNLYEQYF

v_gene: TRBV2
abundance: .
j_gene: TRBJ2-1
d_gene: TRBD1
CDR3nt: TGTGCCAAAATCAGAAGGGACAGCTCCTACAATGAGCAGTTCTTC
CDR3aa: CAKIRRDSSYNEQFF

v_gene: TRBV12-3/TRBV12-4
abundance: few
j_gene: TRBJ1-5
d_gene: .
CDR3nt: TGTGCCAGCAGTGGGAGGGCGGAGCAGCCCCAGCATTTT
CDR3aa: CASSGRAEQPQHF